These 16 T cell receptor beta chains were all obtained from the same sample, sequenced in a study of blood T cell repertoires in COVID-19. The method was immunoSEQ multiplex PCR; TCRdb's version includes in-frame clones alone and lacks a portion of them. The sample has 180,000 or so clones, roughly 76% seen once. The sample consisted of peripheral blood. The receptors come from a woman between 45 and 60 years old with active or convalescent COVID-19.

The chain recombines TRBV27 with TRBJ2-1; 11 positions agree with TRBD2. CDR1 MNHEY and CDR2 SMNVEV come from the germline V gene (reference sequence). J gave up 4 bases and V 7 bases, and 6 bases lay outside the gene matches. The CDR3 loop spans 15 amino acids. The CDR3 loop is CASTSVAGGYNEQFF. In DNA form, the CDR3 reads TGTGCCAGCACATCGGTAGCGGGAGGGTACAATGAGCAGTTCTTC.

This clone was seen a few times. The CDR3 region is CASSQEKEGTVGKLFF. The CDR3 DNA reads as TGTGCCAGCAGCCAAGAGAAGGAGGGGACGGTGGGTAAACTGTTTTTT. V usage is TRBV4-2 and J usage is TRBJ1-4, with D possibly being TRBD1 (5 bases). Germline V gene data show CDR1 as LGHNA and CDR2 as YNFKEQ. V lost 0 bases and J 11 bases, leaving 19 bases between the germline ends. This CDR3 has 16 amino acids.

J is TRBJ1-5 and V is TRBV6-4, with a possible D match to TRBD1 (6 bases). The CDR3 consists of 13 residues. V gave up 10 bases and J gave up 0 bases, with 10 bases separating them. The germline CDR1 and CDR2 sequences are MRHNA and SNTAGT. The CDR3 DNA is TGTGCCACCGGACAGTATAGCAATCAGCCCCAGCATTTT. This encodes CATGQYSNQPQHF.

This sequence joins TRBV6-5 and TRBJ2-2; D possibly corresponds to TRBD1 (6 bases). Germline lookup yields CDR1 MNHEY and CDR2 SVGAGI. V lost 2 bases, J lost 8 bases, and 12 bases lay in between. The CDR3 length is 14 residues. In DNA form, the CDR3 reads TGTGCCAGCAGTTACCAGGGGTGGGCAGGGGAGCTGTTTTTT. Its protein product is CASSYQGWAGELFF.

V is TRBV6-5 and J is TRBJ2-1, with TRBD1 matching over 7 bases. V lost 6 bases to trimming and J lost 6 bases; unmatched junction nucleotides: 11. This CDR3 is 15 amino acids long. Germline V CDR1 and CDR2: MNHEY, SVGAGI. The CDR3 region has the DNA TGTGCCAGCAGAATAACAGGGGTATCAGGCAATGAGCAGTTCTTC. This encodes CASRITGVSGNEQFF.

The chain is built from TRBV27 and TRBJ1-4; D unresolved. The V end lost 2 bases, the J end lost 4 bases, and 8 bases lay between the germline ends. The germline V gene encodes CDR1 MNHEY and CDR2 SMNVEV (reference sequence). CDR3 size: 14 residues. CDR3 region: CASSLRESNEKLFF. The CDR3 DNA reads TGTGCCAGCAGTTTACGGGAGAGTAATGAAAAACTGTTTTTT.

This clone was seen once. The CDR3 sequence is CASSGETGGYTF. The CDR3 DNA sequence: TGTGCCAGCAGCGGTGAAACGGGAGGCTACACCTTC. The chain is built from TRBV2 and TRBJ1-2; no clear D gene. Germline V gene sequence: CDR1 SNHLY, CDR2 FYNNEI. V dropped 6 bases and J dropped 8 bases, with 13 bases sitting between them. The CDR3 runs to 12 residues.

The rearrangement uses TRBV30 and TRBJ1-4; D not certain. The CDR3 sequence is 14 residues long. V dropped 2 bases and J dropped 6 bases, with 13 bases sitting between them. The germline gives CDR1 GTSNPN, CDR2 SVGIG (reference sequence). The CDR3 nucleotides read TGTGCCTGGAGTAAAACACCCGAGGATGAAAAACTGTTTTTT. Its translation is CAWSKTPEDEKLFF.

V gene TRBV19 combines with J gene TRBJ2-7; D is possibly TRBD1 (5 bases). V dropped 3 bases and J dropped 0 bases, with 9 bases sitting between them. This CDR3 has 14 amino acids. From germline, CDR1 is LNHDA and CDR2 SQIVND (reference sequence). CDR3 in DNA: TGTGCCAGTAGTATCTCAGGGTTCTCCTACGAGCAGTACTTC. This encodes CASSISGFSYEQYF.

J is TRBJ2-5 and V is TRBV9; D is possibly TRBD2 (6 bases). The germline CDR1 and CDR2 sequences are SGDLS and YYNGEE. The CDR3 is 12 amino acids. The germline V and J ends were trimmed by 5 bases and 4 bases, with 9 bases remaining between them. The CDR3 DNA follows: TGTGCCAGCAGGGGGGGATCAGAGACCCAGTACTTC. Residues: CASRGGSETQYF.

The chain carries TRBV28 and TRBJ1-2, with 7 bases aligning to TRBD1. CDR3 length: 15 residues. The junction had 5 bases not matched to a gene; V was cut back by 3 bases and J by 1 base. In germline, CDR1 is MDHEN, CDR2 SYDVKM. CDR3 DNA sequence: TGTGCCAGCAGTTTGGGGGACAGAGATAACTATGGCTACACCTTC. Translating it yields CASSLGDRDNYGYTF.

This clone occurred once. This chain uses TRBV10-3 with TRBJ1-2; 11 nucleotides agree with TRBD1. Looked up from germline, CDR1 is ENHRY and CDR2 is SYGVKD. This CDR3 region has 15 residues. V was pared by 3 bases and J by 3 bases, with 3 bases of the junction left unmatched. The CDR3 nucleotides are TGTGCCATCAGTGACCGGGACAGGGGGGACTATGGCTACACCTTC. It encodes CAISDRDRGDYGYTF.

This clone was seen a few times. This sequence joins TRBV30 and TRBJ2-1; a weak D match, TRBD2 (5 bases). V was clipped by 3 bases and J by 6 bases, with 12 bases between them. The CDR3 is 13 residues long. Looked up from germline, CDR1 is GTSNPN and CDR2 is SVGIG (reference sequence). CDR3 amino acids: CAWSRGESNEQFF. DNA of the CDR3: TGTGCCTGGAGCCGGGGTGAGAGCAATGAGCAGTTCTTC.

The chain uses TRBV6-1 and TRBJ2-3; 7 bases agree with TRBD2. The CDR3 has 16 amino acids. CDR1 and CDR2 (germline): MNHNS, SASEGT. The J segment lost 1 base and the V segment lost 0 bases, leaving 4 bases of the junction unmatched. CDR3: CASSEASSGRTDTQYF. CDR3 bases: TGTGCCAGCAGTGAAGCGTCTAGCGGCCGCACAGATACGCAGTATTTT.

The chain couples TRBV13 to TRBJ2-3; 16 positions agree with TRBD2. Germline CDR1 is PRHDT and CDR2 is FYEKMQ (reference sequence). This CDR3 is 18 amino acids long. Trimming at V came to 3 bases and at J to 2 bases, leaving 5 bases not matched to a gene. The chain's CDR3 is CASSLPGLAGGNTDTQYF. In DNA, the CDR3 is TGTGCCAGCAGCTTGCCGGGACTAGCGGGGGGGAACACAGATACGCAGTATTTT. The whole variable domain, filled in from reference TRBV13 and TRBJ2-3, reads AAGVIQSPRHLIKEKRETATLKCYPIPRHDTVYWYQQGPGQDPQFLISFYEKMQSDKGSIPDRFSAQQFSDYHSELNMSSLELGDSALYFCASSLPGLAGGNTDTQYFGPGTRLTVL.

The chain carries TRBV6-1 and TRBJ1-5; 9 positions agree with TRBD1. Germline loops: CDR1 MNHNS, CDR2 SASEGT. Trimming cost V 6 bases and J 4 bases; bases outside gene matches: 4. The CDR3 length is 14 residues. Here the CDR3 DNA reads TGTGCCAGCAGATCCGGGACAGGGAATCAGCCCCAGCATTTT. This encodes CASRSGTGNQPQHF.